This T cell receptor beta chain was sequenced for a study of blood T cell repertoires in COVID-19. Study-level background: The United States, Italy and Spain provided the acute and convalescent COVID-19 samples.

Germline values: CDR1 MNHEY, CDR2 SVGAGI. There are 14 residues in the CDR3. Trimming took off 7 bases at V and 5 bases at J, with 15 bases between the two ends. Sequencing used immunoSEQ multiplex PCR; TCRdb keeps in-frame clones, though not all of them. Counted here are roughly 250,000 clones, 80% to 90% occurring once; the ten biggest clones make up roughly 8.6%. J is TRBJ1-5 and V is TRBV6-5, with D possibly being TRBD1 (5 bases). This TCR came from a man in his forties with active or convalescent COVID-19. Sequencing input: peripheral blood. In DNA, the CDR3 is TGTGCCAGCATGGTACGGGTAGGGGATCAGCCCCAGCATTTT. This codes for CASMVRVGDQPQHF.